This TCR beta chain originates from a study of T cells in Graves' hyperthyroidism and ophthalmopathy. Looking at the study overall: Before treatment of any kind, peripheral blood was taken at initial diagnosis.

This clonotype was seen ten or more times. Researchers took RNA transcripts and amplified the TCR beta CDR3 regions from them. The HTBI set primed first-round TCR CDR3 RT-PCR. One entry per CDR3 protein, called by TCRdb with MiXCR from the multiplex PCR reads. The profile shows about 300,000 distinct CDR3 sequences, 25% of them singletons. The sample of blood was obtained at first hyperthyroidism diagnosis (before any ophthalmopathy symptoms). This CDR3 spans 16 amino acids. J gave up 1 base and V 7 bases, and 8 bases lay outside the gene matches. The J gene is TRBJ2-4, the V gene TRBV12-3 or TRBV12-4; TRBD1 matches 9 bases. The sequence came from a man aged 35 to 55 with Graves' hyperthyroidism that later progressed to Graves' ophthalmopathy. Input material: blood. CDR3 amino acids: CASTRDRDQAKNIQYF. CDR3 DNA: TGTGCCAGCACCCGGGACAGGGACCAGGCCAAAAACATTCAGTACTTC.